Below, 11 T cell receptor beta chains from the same sample are listed, as sequenced in a study of T-cell reconstitution after alpha-beta-depleted transplantation in children. The library targeted TCRbeta and was prepared with unique molecular identifiers. Each CDR3 protein gets one entry after TCRdb re-called the PCR reads with MiXCR. The sample gives around 300,000 distinct CDR3 sequences, 7.5% to 9% of which show up once; approximately 8.2% is in the top ten. The study's findings and limits: One year after transplant, T-cell counts and diversity came mostly from newly produced T cells.

For these TCRs, the target antigens are not known. Sequenced here: peripheral blood, sampled 360 days after TCRalphabeta/CD19-depleted stem cell transplant. Receptors were obtained from a female patient younger than 10 who had a stem cell transplant for Fanconi anemia, so the T cells may come from the graft donor.

The V and J genes are TRBV3-1 and TRBJ2-5; no clear D gene. Deletions cut 5 bases from V and 0 bases from J, with 13 bases between. Germline loops: CDR1 LGHDT, CDR2 YNNKEL (reference sequence). The CDR3 has 15 residues. The CDR3 region has the DNA TGTGCCAGCAGCGACGGCCACTCCAACCAAGAGACCCAGTACTTC. This sequence encodes CASSDGHSNQETQYF.

This clonotype showed up just a few times. This chain joins TRBV7-3 and TRBJ1-1; no reliable D call. Germline values: CDR1 SGHTA, CDR2 FQGTGA. The CDR3 is made up of 13 amino acids. V lost 1 base and J 7 bases, leaving 10 bases between the germline ends. This CDR3 reads CASSLNPGDEAFF. CDR3 bases: TGTGCCAGCAGCTTAAATCCGGGTGATGAAGCTTTCTTT.

This clonotype was seen repeatedly, ten times or more. This chain uses TRBV5-1 with TRBJ1-2, with TRBD1 matching over 7 bases. CDR1 is SGHRS and CDR2 is YFSETQ in the germline V gene. The V gene end was trimmed by 0 bases and the J gene end by 8 bases; junction bases not matched to a gene: 7. This CDR3 region has 14 residues. CDR3 sequence: CASSLDQGVQGYTF. The CDR3 DNA is TGCGCCAGCAGCTTGGACCAGGGGGTGCAAGGCTACACCTTC.

V usage is TRBV10-3 and J usage is TRBJ1-1; D remains ambiguous. The CDR3 has 13 amino acids. With 4 bases removed from V and 9 bases from J, the gap between germline ends came to 15 bases. The V gene's germline CDR1 is ENHRY and CDR2 SYGVKD. The CDR3 bases are TGTGCCATCAGTGGTGTGGCAGGAGTTAAAGCTTTCTTT. Translated: CAISGVAGVKAFF.

This clonotype came up many times. The V and J genes are TRBV5-6 and TRBJ2-3; no firm D call. Per germline, CDR1 SGHDT and CDR2 YYEEEE. The length of the CDR3 is 15 residues. Between the trimmed V and J ends, which lost 0 bases and 4 bases, there was a span of 12 bases. CDR3 in DNA: TGTGCCAGCAGCTTGGTGCCAGGCCAGTCAGATACGCAGTATTTT. This sequence encodes CASSLVPGQSDTQYF. The variable domain in full, completed from reference TRBV5-6 and TRBJ2-3, reads DAGVTQSPTHLIKTRGQQVTLRCSPKSGHDTVSWYQQALGQGPQFIFQYYEEEERQRGNFPDRFSGHQFPNYSSELNVNALLLGDSALYLCASSLVPGQSDTQYFGPGTRLTVL.

Many counts were recorded for this clonotype. The V gene is TRBV7-3, the J gene TRBJ2-7, with D unclear. V shed 5 bases and J shed 3 bases, with 14 bases lying between them. Germline CDR1 and CDR2: SGHTA and FQGTGA. This CDR3 region has 14 residues. For the CDR3, the DNA is TGTGCCAGCAGCCGTGGACCCCAAAACTACGAGCAGTACTTC. It is translated as CASSRGPQNYEQYF.

V is TRBV10-3 and J is TRBJ2-2; D call uncertain. From germline, CDR1 is ENHRY and CDR2 SYGVKD. The CDR3 loop spans 14 amino acids. V shed 3 bases and J shed 5 bases, with 10 bases lying between them. The CDR3 reads CAISELSVTGELFF. The CDR3 DNA reads as TGTGCCATCAGTGAACTCAGTGTGACCGGGGAGCTGTTTTTT.

This clonotype was seen a handful of times. The chain links TRBV20-1 to TRBJ2-7; 8 nucleotides agree with TRBD1. CDR3 size: 13 residues. The V gene's germline CDR1 is DFQATT and CDR2 SNEGSKA (reference sequence). The junction had 10 bases not matched to a gene; V was cut back by 5 bases and J by 7 bases. The CDR3 nucleotides read TGCAGTGCTCGAAGGGGACAGGTTCAAGAGCAGTACGTC. Its protein product is CSARRGQVQEQYV.

This clonotype appeared a single time. A read error may account for a junction end that differs from germline. The rearrangement joins TRBV25-1 to TRBJ1-3, with 7 bases aligning to TRBD1. Germline CDR1 is MGHDK and CDR2 is SYGVNS. The length of the CDR3 is 15 residues. The CDR3 spells CASSRGGRSGNTVYF. CDR3 bases: TGTGCCAGCTCACGAGGGGGCCGCTCTGGAAACACCGTATATTTT.

This clonotype was recorded many times. This chain uses TRBV9 with TRBJ1-4; D not certain. The V and J ends lost 4 bases and 0 bases respectively, with 10 bases between them. The germline CDR1 and CDR2 sequences are SGDLS and YYNGEE. This CDR3 is built from 15 residues. CDR3 sequence reads: CASSRLAATNEKLFF. As DNA, the CDR3 is TGTGCCAGCAGCCGTTTAGCGGCAACTAATGAAAAACTGTTTTTT.

This clonotype came up a few times. The chain combines TRBV20-1 with TRBJ2-3; 13 nucleotides line up with TRBD2. J gave up 5 bases and V 3 bases, and 14 bases lay outside the gene matches. Germline V gives CDR1 DFQATT, CDR2 SNEGSKA (reference sequence). The CDR3 has 18 residues. DNA for the CDR3: TGCAGTGCTAGCCTAAGGACTAGCGGGGGTCAAAGCGTAGATACGCAGTATTTT. Amino acids: CSASLRTSGGQSVDTQYF.